The T cell receptor (beta chain) under discussion was sequenced for a study of blood T cell repertoires in COVID-19. Across the study: Samples of COVID-19 (acute and convalescent) were obtained from the United States, Italy and Spain. T cells, B-cell-depleted T cells, or PBMCs supplied cDNA or gDNA.

Clones were sequenced by immunoSEQ multiplex PCR, and TCRdb holds only the in-frame ones, with some missing. The table lists 200,000 to 300,000 clones, roughly 87% of them singletons. V was clipped by 1 base and J by 3 bases; unmatched bases: 10. This CDR3 region has 18 residues. Germline lookup yields CDR1 SGHDT and CDR2 YYEEEE. This TCR came from a man in his sixties who had recovered from COVID-19. The sample taken for sequencing was peripheral blood. The V gene is TRBV5-6, the J gene TRBJ2-2; 9 bases fit TRBD1. CDR3 sequence: CASSLLGTGGLDTGELFF. The CDR3 DNA sequence: TGTGCCAGCAGCTTGCTCGGTACAGGGGGCTTGGACACCGGGGAGCTGTTTTTT.